This T cell receptor (beta chain) stems from a study of T-cell reconstitution after alpha-beta-depleted transplantation in children. This clonotype was recorded a few times. Construction of the TCRbeta library involved unique molecular identifiers. TCRdb itself ran the PCR reads through MiXCR, one entry per CDR3 protein. The sample holds about 400,000 distinct CDR3 sequences, about a fifth seen once. The receptor comes from a human donor who donated a stem cell graft to a child with acute myeloid leukemia. Sequenced material: PBMCs from the stem cell graft donor, taken from the stem cell graft.

CDR3: CASFGTFTGELFF. In DNA form, the CDR3 reads TGTGCCAGCTTCGGGACTTTCACCGGGGAGCTGTTTTTT. This sequence joins TRBV28 and TRBJ2-2, with a possible D match to TRBD2 (6 bases). This CDR3 region has 13 residues. In germline, CDR1 is MDHEN, CDR2 SYDVKM. V shed 8 bases and J shed 4 bases, with 11 bases lying between them.